Reported below is one TCR beta chain. Its specificity is not known. TCR sequencing used cDNA made by reverse transcription of extracted RNA. The table came from immunoSEQ multiplex PCR; TCRdb's copy has only in-frame clones and leaves some out. The sample includes 200,000 or so clones, 58% seen only once; the top ten take 5.5% to 6%. The data belong to a study of CD8+ T cells in alopecia areata. Study as a whole: Dosing with tofacitinib proceeded for 6 to 18 months, followed by 6 months off drug. Scalp area affected, as a percentage, set the severity score of treated patients. General study findings and limits: Links between baseline CD8+ expansion and response need larger treated cohorts. It was lesional scalp, especially alopecia totalis/universalis, that showed higher clonality than normal scalp.

Described treatment: oral pan-JAK inhibitor, 5-10 mg twice daily. Per the germline V gene, CDR1 is SGHTA and CDR2 is FQGNSA. This CDR3 spans 16 amino acids. V dropped 5 bases and J dropped 6; count of bases not matched to a gene: 12. Here the sequenced sample was CD4+ T cells sorted from blood, taken at week 24, from a patient treated with tofacitinib. The chain carries TRBV7-2 and TRBJ2-1; TRBD2 matches 8 bases. The receptor was derived from a human donor with alopecia areata. CDR3 nucleotide sequence: TGTGCCAGCAGCCCAGGAGCAGCGGGGGAGGTCAATGAGCAGTTCTTC. Protein sequence: CASSPGAAGEVNEQFF. The whole variable domain, remainder taken from reference TRBV7-2 and TRBJ2-1, is GAGVSQSPSNKVTEKGKDVELRCDPISGHTALYWYRQSLGQGLEFLIYFQGNSAPDKSGLPSDRFSAERTGGSVSTLTIQRTQQEDSAVYLCASSPGAAGEVNEQFFGPGTRLTVL.